The 21 T cell receptor beta chains below come from one sample, sequenced in a study of T-cell memory formation after mild COVID-19. TCRdb ran MiXCR on the 5' RACE reads and lists one entry per CDR3 protein. The sample lists hundreds of thousands of distinct CDR3 sequences; about 20% were seen once. What was sequenced was PBMCs or a T cell subset sorted from them (not recorded which). The receptors here all came from an adult woman who had mild COVID-19 (a few samples of this study predate the infection). Cell type and time point are not known.

This chain links TRBV4-2 with TRBJ2-3; 10 bases match TRBD2. Germline CDR1 reads LGHNA; CDR2 reads YNFKEQ. The CDR3 is 16 amino acids. J was trimmed by 1 base and V by 0 bases; bases with no gene match: 1. DNA for the CDR3: TGTGCCAGCAGCCAAGAAAGCGGGGGGGGCACAGATACGCAGTATTTT. This codes for CASSQESGGGTDTQYF.

The DNA of the CDR3 is TGCGCCAGCAGCCAAGATTGGACTACCAATGAGCAGTTCTTC. Amino acid sequence: CASSQDWTTNEQFF. The J gene is TRBJ2-1, the V gene TRBV4-1; tentatively, D is TRBD2 (6 bases). V was cut by 0 bases and J by 6 bases, with 9 bases left in between. The CDR3 runs 14 residues. From germline, CDR1 is MGHRA and CDR2 YSYEKL.

The chain uses TRBV12-3 or TRBV12-4 and TRBJ1-5, with a possible D match to TRBD1 (5 bases). V lost 5 bases and J lost 5, with 13 bases in between. The CDR3 has 14 residues. CDR3 nucleotides: TGTGCCAGCAGTCCCACGGGGGGGGATCAGCCCCAGCATTTT. Protein sequence: CASSPTGGDQPQHF.

The chain has TRBV5-6 and TRBJ1-2, with TRBD1 identical over 7 bases. The CDR3 runs 19 residues. CDR1 SGHDT and CDR2 YYEEEE come from the germline V gene. With V trimmed by 4 bases and J by 5 bases, 23 bases remained unmatched. CDR3 sequence reads: CASSILSDRELEDAYGYTF. The CDR3 DNA is TGTGCCAGCAGCATACTGAGTGACAGGGAACTCGAGGACGCTTATGGCTACACCTTC.

The J gene is TRBJ1-1, the V gene TRBV27, with TRBD1 matching 9 bases. V trimming: 2 bases; J trimming: 7 bases; junction bases outside the gene matches: 5. Germline CDR1 MNHEY, CDR2 SMNVEV (reference sequence). CDR3 length equals 14 residues. As DNA, the CDR3 is TGTGCCAGCAGTTTACGGACAGGGGACAATGAAGCTTTCTTT. Its protein product is CASSLRTGDNEAFF.

The V and J genes are TRBV20-1 and TRBJ1-2; maybe TRBD1 (5 bases). The germline gives CDR1 DFQATT, CDR2 SNEGSKA (reference sequence). V gave up 6 bases and J gave up 2 bases, with 13 bases separating them. The CDR3 is 13 amino acids. The CDR3 coding sequence is TGCAGTGCATATAAGGGGCAGAACTATGGCTACACCTTC. As protein: CSAYKGQNYGYTF.

This clonotype was picked up a small number of times. This rearrangement joins TRBV19 to TRBJ2-1, with 13 nucleotides matching TRBD2. Per germline, CDR1 LNHDA and CDR2 SQIVND (reference sequence). The V segment lost 10 bases and the J segment 0 bases; nucleotides outside the gene matches: 15. The CDR3 totals 19 residues. The CDR3 sequence: CATDAGGLAGMSSYNEQFF. The CDR3 coding sequence is TGTGCCACCGACGCAGGGGGACTAGCGGGAATGAGCTCCTACAATGAGCAGTTCTTC.

Only a few counts were recorded for this clonotype. This chain joins TRBV5-6 and TRBJ1-1, with D unresolved. CDR3 length equals 11 residues. Trimming took off 2 bases at V and 6 bases at J, with 5 bases between the two ends. Per germline, CDR1 SGHDT and CDR2 YYEEEE. This chain's CDR3 is CASSLNAEAFF. As DNA, the CDR3 is TGTGCCAGCAGCTTAAACGCTGAAGCTTTCTTT.

This clonotype turned up a few times. One end of the junction is discordant with germline, which a read error may explain. The chain recombines TRBV5-1 with TRBJ1-6; TRBD1 matches 8 bases. The CDR3 has 16 residues. Germline V gene data show CDR1 as SGHRS and CDR2 as YFSETQ. DNA for the CDR3: TGCGCCAGCAAGTCCAGTACAGGGGGTAATAACTCACCCCTCCACTTT. Residues: CASKSSTGGNNSPLHF.

The J gene is TRBJ2-2, the V gene TRBV9, with unresolved D. Per germline, CDR1 SGDLS and CDR2 YYNGEE. V was trimmed by 0 bases and J by 0 bases, leaving 12 bases between them. The CDR3 is 17 residues long. The CDR3, as DNA: TGTGCCAGCAGCGTAGTCTCGCGGTCACCGAACACCGGGGAGCTGTTTTTT. Its translation is CASSVVSRSPNTGELFF.

This clonotype was seen only a few times. The rearrangement uses TRBV7-2 and TRBJ2-1; TRBD2 aligns across 10 bases. CDR3 length: 16 residues. The ends lost 1 base at V and 9 bases at J; junction bases unmatched: 9. In germline, CDR1 is SGHTA, CDR2 FQGNSA. This chain's CDR3 is CASSLVAGGPQGEQFF. As DNA, the CDR3 is TGTGCCAGCAGCTTAGTAGCGGGGGGACCTCAGGGTGAGCAGTTCTTC.

The V call is TRBV11-2, the J call TRBJ1-1; D remains unclear. The CDR3 is 14 amino acids. Germline V gene lookup returns CDR1 SGHAT and CDR2 FQNNGV. Trimming cost V 2 bases and J 0 bases, with 7 bases left between them. CDR3: CASSLYSMNTEAFF. CDR3 coding DNA: TGTGCCAGCAGCTTATACAGCATGAACACTGAAGCTTTCTTT.

CDR3 bases: TGCAGTGCTAGAGGGACAGTGGGGGCTTATCAGCCCCAGCATTTT. Protein: CSARGTVGAYQPQHF. The rearrangement links TRBV20-1 to TRBJ1-5; possible D gene TRBD1, 6 bases. Trimming left V 1 base short and J 5 bases short, with 15 bases between. Germline V lookup: CDR1 DFQATT, CDR2 SNEGSKA (reference sequence). CDR3 length equals 15 residues.

In this sample, this clonotype turned up many times. The V gene is TRBV12-3 or TRBV12-4, the J gene TRBJ2-1, with 7 bases that match TRBD1. This CDR3 is built from 16 residues. V lost 3 bases to trimming and J lost 4 bases; unmatched junction nucleotides: 9. CDR3 sequence (DNA): TGTGCCAGCAGTTTTGGGTCGGGGACAGTATACAATGAGCAGTTCTTC. It translates to CASSFGSGTVYNEQFF.

This clonotype was seen a few times. V usage is TRBV4-1 and J usage is TRBJ2-7, with 12 bases matching TRBD2. From germline, CDR1 is MGHRA and CDR2 YSYEKL. After removal of 4 bases from V and 3 bases from J, the junction contained 16 bases not matched to a gene. The CDR3 consists of 19 residues. CDR3 sequence reads: CASSPTGLAGATAHYEQYF. The CDR3 DNA reads as TGCGCCAGCAGCCCCACGGGACTAGCGGGCGCCACCGCCCACTACGAGCAGTACTTC.

This clonotype was counted a few times. The chain joins TRBV24-1 to TRBJ1-4; perhaps TRBD1 as D (5 bases). V lost 4 bases and J 3 bases, leaving 11 bases between the germline ends. The CDR3 contains 15 residues. Germline V CDR1 and CDR2: KGHDR, SFDVKD. CDR3 bases: TGTGCCACCAGTGACCAAAGGGGCCCTAATGAAAAACTGTTTTTT. It is translated as CATSDQRGPNEKLFF.

The chain recombines TRBV29-1 with TRBJ2-2, with unresolved D. The CDR3 extends over 15 amino acids. Deletions cut 3 bases from V and 0 bases from J, with 11 bases between. Germline V gene data show CDR1 as SQVTM and CDR2 as ANQGSEA. The CDR3 loop reads CSVDKPGANTGELFF. The DNA for the CDR3 is TGCAGCGTTGACAAGCCGGGCGCGAACACCGGGGAGCTGTTTTTT.

This clonotype has ten or more counts. The chain employs TRBV7-2 and TRBJ2-1; possibly TRBD2 for D (6 bases). Germline values: CDR1 SGHTA, CDR2 FQGNSA. The V and J ends lost 5 bases and 5 bases respectively, with 10 bases between them. The CDR3 loop spans 13 amino acids. This CDR3 is CASSRRGDNEQFF. As DNA, the CDR3 is TGTGCCAGCAGCCGGAGGGGCGACAATGAGCAGTTCTTC.

This clonotype was seen only a few times. The chain combines TRBV30 with TRBJ2-2, with D possibly being TRBD2 (5 bases). Germline V gene sequence: CDR1 GTSNPN, CDR2 SVGIG (reference sequence). This CDR3 is 14 amino acids long. Trimming took off 4 bases at V and 8 bases at J, with 17 bases between the two ends. This CDR3 reads CAWTPGPPGGELFF. In nucleotides, the CDR3 is TGTGCCTGGACCCCCGGGCCACCGGGGGGGGAGCTGTTTTTT. Based on the CDR3 plus reference TRBV30 and TRBJ2-2, the full variable domain is SQTIHQWPATLVQPVGSPLSLECTVEGTSNPNLYWYRQAAGRGLQLLFYSVGIGQISSEVPQNLSASRPQDRQFILSSKKLLLSDSGFYLCAWTPGPPGGELFFGEGSRLTVL.

V and J are TRBV12-5 and TRBJ2-5, with D hard to call. CDR1 and CDR2 (germline): LGHNT, FRNRAP. The V and J ends lost 0 bases and 7 bases respectively, with 18 bases between them. The CDR3 length is 16 residues. CDR3 residues: CASGLVLGNSAGTQYF. For the CDR3, the DNA is TGTGCTAGTGGTTTGGTACTGGGAAACTCTGCCGGGACCCAGTACTTC.

This chain uses TRBV12-3 or TRBV12-4 with TRBJ2-7; possible D gene TRBD2, 6 bases. V was pared by 3 bases and J by 6 bases, with 12 bases between. This CDR3 comprises 13 residues. CDR3 DNA sequence: TGTGCCAGCAGTTTTGGGTTGGGGGGCGAGCAGTACTTC. Translation: CASSFGLGGEQYF.